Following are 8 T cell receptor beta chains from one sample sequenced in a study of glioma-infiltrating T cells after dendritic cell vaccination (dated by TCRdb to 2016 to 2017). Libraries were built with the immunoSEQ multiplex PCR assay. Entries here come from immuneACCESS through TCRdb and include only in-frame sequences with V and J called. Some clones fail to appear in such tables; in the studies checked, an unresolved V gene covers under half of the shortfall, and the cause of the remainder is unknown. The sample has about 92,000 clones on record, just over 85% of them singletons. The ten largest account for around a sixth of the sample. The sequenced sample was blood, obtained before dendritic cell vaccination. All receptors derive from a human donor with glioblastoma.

The CDR3 sequence: CAWTPGQGPQETQYF. CDR3 DNA: TGTGCCTGGACTCCCGGACAGGGCCCGCAAGAGACCCAGTACTTC. V and J are TRBV30 and TRBJ2-5, with 8 bases fitting TRBD1. The trim removed 4 bases at V and 2 bases at J, leaving 9 bases unmatched. Germline loops: CDR1 GTSNPN, CDR2 SVGIG (reference sequence). CDR3 length equals 15 residues. The entire variable domain, with the rest obtained from reference TRBV30 and TRBJ2-5, is as follows: SQTIHQWPATLVQPVGSPLSLECTVEGTSNPNLYWYRQAAGRGLQLLFYSVGIGQISSEVPQNLSASRPQDRQFILSSKKLLLSDSGFYLCAWTPGQGPQETQYFGPGTRLLVL.

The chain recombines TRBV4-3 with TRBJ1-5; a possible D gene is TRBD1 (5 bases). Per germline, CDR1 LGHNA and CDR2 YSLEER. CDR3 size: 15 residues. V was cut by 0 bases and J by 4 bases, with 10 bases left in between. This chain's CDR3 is CASSQERGRNQPQHF. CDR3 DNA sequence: TGCGCCAGCAGCCAAGAACGGGGGAGGAATCAGCCCCAGCATTTT.

The CDR3 nucleotides read TGTGCCAGCAGCTTAGTGGGGGCAGAACAGCCCCAGCATTTT. It specifies CASSLVGAEQPQHF. The chain is built from TRBV7-6 and TRBJ1-5, with TRBD1 as a possible D gene (6 bases). Trimming shortened V by 1 base and J by 7 bases, and 11 bases separated the two germline ends. The CDR3 runs 14 residues. The V gene's germline CDR1 is SGHVS and CDR2 FNYEAQ.

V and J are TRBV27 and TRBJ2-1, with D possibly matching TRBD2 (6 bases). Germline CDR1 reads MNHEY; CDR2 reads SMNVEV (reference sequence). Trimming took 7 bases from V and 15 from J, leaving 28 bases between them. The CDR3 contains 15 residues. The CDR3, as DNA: TGTGCCAGCACCCTAGCCGGGACGGTCGGGACTGGGTGGTTCTTC. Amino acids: CASTLAGTVGTGWFF.

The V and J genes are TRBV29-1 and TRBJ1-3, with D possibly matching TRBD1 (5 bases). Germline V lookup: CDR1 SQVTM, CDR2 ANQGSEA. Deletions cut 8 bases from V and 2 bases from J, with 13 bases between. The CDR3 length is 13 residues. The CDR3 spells CSTLDKAGNTIYF. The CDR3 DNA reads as TGCAGCACATTGGACAAGGCTGGAAACACCATATATTTT.

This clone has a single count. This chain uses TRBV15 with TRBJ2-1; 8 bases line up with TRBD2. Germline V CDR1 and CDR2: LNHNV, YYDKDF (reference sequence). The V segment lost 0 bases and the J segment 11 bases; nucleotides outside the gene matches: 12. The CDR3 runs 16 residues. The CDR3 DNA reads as TGTGCCACCAGCAGAGATCGGCTAGCGGGCCTGAATAAGCAGTTCTTC. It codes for CATSRDRLAGLNKQFF.

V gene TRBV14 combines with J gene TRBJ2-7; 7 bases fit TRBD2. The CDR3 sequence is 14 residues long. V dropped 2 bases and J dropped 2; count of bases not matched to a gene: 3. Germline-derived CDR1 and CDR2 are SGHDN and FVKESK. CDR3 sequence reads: CASSQLAAAYEQYF. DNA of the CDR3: TGTGCCAGCAGCCAACTAGCGGCAGCCTACGAGCAGTACTTC.

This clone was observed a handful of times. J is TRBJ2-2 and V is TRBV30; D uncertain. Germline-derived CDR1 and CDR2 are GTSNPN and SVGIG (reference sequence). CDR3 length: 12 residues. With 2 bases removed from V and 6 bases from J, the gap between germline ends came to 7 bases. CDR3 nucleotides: TGTGCCTGGAGTCCTGGGCCCGGGGAGCTGTTTTTT. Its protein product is CAWSPGPGELFF.